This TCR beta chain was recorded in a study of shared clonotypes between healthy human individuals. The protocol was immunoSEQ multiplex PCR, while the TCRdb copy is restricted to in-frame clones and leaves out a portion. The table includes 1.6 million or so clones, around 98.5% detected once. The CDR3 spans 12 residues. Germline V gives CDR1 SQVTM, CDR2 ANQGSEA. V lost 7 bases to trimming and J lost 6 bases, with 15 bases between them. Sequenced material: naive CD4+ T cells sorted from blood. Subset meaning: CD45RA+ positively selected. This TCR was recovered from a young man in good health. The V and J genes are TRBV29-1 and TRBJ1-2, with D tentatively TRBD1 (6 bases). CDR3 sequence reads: CSARRGGDGYTF. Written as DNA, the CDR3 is TGCAGCGCCAGAAGGGGGGGCGATGGCTACACCTTC.